Listed here are 15 T cell receptor beta chains from one sample, sequenced in a study of human T cells and chemical hapten exposure. Time point specified: patch test 3, about 24 weeks after DPC sensitization. Specified treatment: therapeutic diphenylcyclopropenone sensitization with weekly scalp DPC. TCRdb re-called the RACE reads with MiXCR, one entry per CDR3 protein. The sample carries 55,000 to 75,000 distinct CDR3 sequences, 9.5% to 15% recorded once. This material consisted of whole blood, taken in connection with sensitization to the hapten diphenylcyclopropenone (DPC). These receptors originate from a man aged 30 to 45 with alopecia areata. Some clones in this sample may be carry-over from other donors' samples.

There are a few counts of this clonotype. This rearrangement joins TRBV4-2 to TRBJ2-3; D call uncertain. In germline, CDR1 is LGHNA, CDR2 YNFKEQ. The ends were cut back, 1 base at V and 2 bases at J, with 7 bases in the middle. The CDR3 extends over 14 amino acids. In DNA, the CDR3 is TGTGCCAGCAGCCAAGTTGCGGTCACAGATACGCAGTATTTT. This encodes CASSQVAVTDTQYF.

This clonotype was recorded at least ten times. The rearrangement uses TRBV7-6 and TRBJ1-1; 8 bases agree with TRBD1. Trimming took 4 bases from V and 4 from J; bases not matched to a gene: 11. The CDR3 runs to 16 residues. CDR1 and CDR2 from the germline V gene are SGHVS and FNYEAQ. CDR3 sequence: CASSSSVTGAFTEAFF. In nucleotides, the CDR3 is TGTGCCAGCAGCTCTTCCGTGACAGGGGCATTCACTGAAGCTTTCTTT.

This clonotype has ten or more counts. This sequence joins TRBV7-3 and TRBJ2-7, with TRBD2 as a possible D gene (5 bases). CDR3 length equals 17 residues. Trimming left V 5 bases short and J 2 bases short, with 22 bases between. Germline V gene sequence: CDR1 SGHTA, CDR2 FQGTGA. CDR3 residues: CASSPPEVTGSPYEQYF. The CDR3 DNA reads TGTGCCAGCAGCCCCCCCGAAGTTACGGGGTCCCCCTACGAGCAGTACTTC.

This clonotype was recorded a few times. The rearrangement uses TRBV5-1 and TRBJ1-4, with D perhaps TRBD1 (6 bases). V was clipped by 4 bases and J by 9 bases, with 19 bases between them. Germline CDR1 is SGHRS and CDR2 is YFSETQ. The CDR3 is 15 residues long. CDR3 sequence reads: CASSAPVGGEKKLFF. In DNA, the CDR3 is TGCGCCAGCAGCGCCCCGGTGGGGGGCGAGAAAAAACTGTTTTTT.

This chain connects TRBV3-1 to TRBJ1-2; D call uncertain. V was shortened by 3 bases and J by 7 bases, with 12 bases between the two germline ends. From germline, CDR1 is LGHDT and CDR2 YNNKEL (reference sequence). This CDR3 is 13 amino acids long. The CDR3 here is CASSHPPEFGYTF. The CDR3 DNA reads TGTGCCAGCAGCCATCCCCCGGAGTTTGGCTACACCTTC.

This clonotype was seen at least ten times. This chain joins TRBV12-3 or TRBV12-4 and TRBJ1-1, with D possibly matching TRBD1 (5 bases). The CDR3 has 14 residues. With 8 bases removed from V and 1 base from J, the gap between germline ends came to 14 bases. The CDR3 sequence: CASRQPGGNTEAFF. CDR3 nucleotides: TGTGCCAGCCGTCAACCGGGGGGGAACACTGAAGCTTTCTTT.

The table lists this clonotype with many counts. The chain couples TRBV9 to TRBJ2-3; 9 bases align to TRBD1. Germline CDR1 is SGDLS and CDR2 is YYNGEE. CDR3 size: 16 residues. The V segment lost 4 bases and the J segment 3 bases; nucleotides outside the gene matches: 9. CDR3 region: CASSPGTGSGTDTQYF. The DNA of the CDR3 is TGTGCCAGCAGCCCAGGGACAGGGTCCGGAACAGATACGCAGTATTTT. Supplemented by reference TRBV9 and TRBJ2-3, the full variable domain reads DSGVTQTPKHLITATGQRVTLRCSPRSGDLSVYWYQQSLDQGLQFLIQYYNGEERAKGNILERFSAQQFPDLHSELNLSSLELGDSALYFCASSPGTGSGTDTQYFGPGTRLTVL.

This clonotype has at least ten counts. The CDR3 region has the DNA TGTGCCAGCAGCGCCACCCGGGGAACGAACACCGGGGAGCTGTTTTTT. Its protein product is CASSATRGTNTGELFF. The genes are TRBV7-9 and TRBJ2-2, with D possibly TRBD2 on 5 matching bases. The germline gives CDR1 SEHNR, CDR2 FQNEAQ (reference sequence). The CDR3 has 16 residues. Trimming shortened V by 5 bases and J by 0 bases, and 13 bases separated the two germline ends.

This clonotype has ten or more counts. The chain uses TRBV28 and TRBJ2-2, with TRBD2 as a possible D gene (5 bases). From germline, CDR1 is MDHEN and CDR2 SYDVKM. V was shortened by 3 bases and J by 6 bases, with 17 bases between the two germline ends. CDR3 size: 16 residues. The CDR3 spells CASSLVRGMSAGELFF. In nucleotides, the CDR3 is TGTGCCAGCAGTTTGGTCCGGGGAATGAGTGCCGGGGAGCTGTTTTTT.

The V and J genes are TRBV6-5 and TRBJ1-2, with D perhaps matching TRBD1 (6 bases). The CDR3 is 14 residues long. V lost 9 bases and J 3 bases, leaving 17 bases between the germline ends. Germline V gene sequence: CDR1 MNHEY, CDR2 SVGAGI. CDR3: CASWTVHGDYGYTF. The CDR3 DNA reads TGTGCCAGTTGGACAGTCCATGGGGACTATGGCTACACCTTC.

The CDR3 is CSATHGALENTEAFF. CDR3 coding DNA: TGCAGTGCTACACATGGGGCCCTGGAGAACACTGAAGCTTTCTTT. The chain joins TRBV20-1 to TRBJ1-1, with a weak D call TRBD1 (5 bases). Per germline, CDR1 DFQATT and CDR2 SNEGSKA (reference sequence). The CDR3 runs 15 residues. V was shortened by 4 bases and J by 1 base, with 16 bases between the two germline ends.

This chain connects TRBV4-3 to TRBJ2-2, with D perhaps being TRBD1 or TRBD2 (6 bases each). The V end was cut by 0 bases, the J end by 6 bases, with 20 bases between. The length of the CDR3 is 18 residues. Germline CDR1 and CDR2: LGHNA and YSLEER. CDR3 bases: TGCGCCAGCAGCCAAGAAAGTTTAACGAGGGGGGTCGCCGGGGAGCTGTTTTTT. Protein sequence: CASSQESLTRGVAGELFF.

The chain uses TRBV29-1 and TRBJ2-3; no firm D call. V lost 5 bases, J lost 2 bases, and 5 bases lay in between. The CDR3 is 11 residues long. Germline CDR1 SQVTM, CDR2 ANQGSEA. CDR3 region: CSVPFTDTQYF. CDR3 DNA: TGCAGCGTTCCCTTCACAGATACGCAGTATTTT.

This clonotype was counted many times. CDR3 region: CSAVAGTAPYEQYF. The DNA of the CDR3 is TGCAGTGCTGTCGCCGGGACGGCTCCCTACGAGCAGTACTTC. The chain links TRBV20-1 to TRBJ2-7; D may correspond to TRBD1 or TRBD2 (5 bases each). V lost 5 bases and J lost 2, with 16 bases in between. This CDR3 has 14 residues. CDR1 and CDR2 (germline): DFQATT, SNEGSKA (reference sequence).

The sample holds a few counts of this clonotype. V is TRBV29-1 and J is TRBJ2-7; unclear D gene. Germline V gene data show CDR1 as SQVTM and CDR2 as ANQGSEA. This CDR3 comprises 13 residues. With 0 bases removed from V and 2 bases from J, the gap between germline ends came to 8 bases. The CDR3 sequence: CSVEDTVTYEQYF. The CDR3 coding sequence is TGCAGCGTTGAAGATACAGTTACCTACGAGCAGTACTTC.